These T cell receptor beta chains were read from a single sample in a study of long-term antiretroviral therapy in people with HIV. Some clones are missing from TCRdb's copy, which holds only in-frame ones; the method was immunoSEQ multiplex PCR. The data show some 31,000 clones, over 70% seen once. The specimen comprised unsorted PBMCs, sampled 3.1 years after starting antiretroviral therapy. The receptors were sampled from a woman aged 45-60 years with HIV. Both conserved end residues are part of each CDR3. The D gene is left open where the match is weak. Clone size appears in some rows only: once, few, many, or a class for an expanded clone.

abundance: -; v_gene: TRBV2; j_gene: TRBJ1-2; d_gene: -; CDR3nt: TGTGCCAGCTGGGACACCGGCTATGGCTACACCTTC; CDR3aa: CASWDTGYGYTF
abundance: -; v_gene: TRBV5-8; j_gene: TRBJ1-5; d_gene: -; CDR3nt: TGTGCCAGCAGCCGACAGCACAATCAGCCCCAGCATTTT; CDR3aa: CASSRQHNQPQHF
abundance: -; v_gene: TRBV27; j_gene: TRBJ1-2; d_gene: TRBD1; CDR3nt: TGTGCCAGCAGGATTACAGGGGGCGAGGTTGGCTACACCTTC; CDR3aa: CASRITGGEVGYTF
abundance: -; v_gene: TRBV6-5; j_gene: TRBJ1-2; d_gene: -; CDR3nt: TGTGCCAGCAGTTATGGGTTTCCGGACTGGGGAGGCTACACCTTC; CDR3aa: CASSYGFPDWGGYTF
abundance: -; v_gene: TRBV19; j_gene: TRBJ1-2; d_gene: -; CDR3nt: TGTGCCAGTAGTGCCCGAGGAGCAGGGACGGTTAACTATGGCTACACCTTC; CDR3aa: CASSARGAGTVNYGYTF
abundance: -; v_gene: TRBV30; j_gene: TRBJ1-1; d_gene: -; CDR3nt: TGTGCCTGGACCCTCTTCAACGGGGGCACTGAAGCTTTCTTT; CDR3aa: CAWTLFNGGTEAFF
abundance: -; v_gene: TRBV10-2; j_gene: TRBJ2-7; d_gene: -; CDR3nt: TGCGCCAGCAGGGGGGGCTCCTACGAGCAGTACTTC; CDR3aa: CASRGGSYEQYF
abundance: -; v_gene: TRBV29-1; j_gene: TRBJ2-7; d_gene: TRBD1; CDR3nt: TGCAGCGTTGAGAGACAGGGGGGCTACGAGCAGTACTTC; CDR3aa: CSVERQGGYEQYF
abundance: -; v_gene: TRBV18; j_gene: TRBJ1-1; d_gene: -; CDR3nt: TGTGCCAGCTCATCCGGGACATCTTCTGAAGCTTTCTTT; CDR3aa: CASSSGTSSEAFF
abundance: once; v_gene: TRBV5-1; j_gene: TRBJ2-1; d_gene: TRBD1; CDR3nt: TGCGCCAGTTATCGCACGGGACAGGGGGGCAATGAGCAGTTCTTC; CDR3aa: CASYRTGQGGNEQFF
abundance: -; v_gene: TRBV30; j_gene: TRBJ1-1; d_gene: TRBD1; CDR3nt: TGTGCCTGGAGTCGGGACAGGGGATCGATGAACACTGAAGCTTTCTTT; CDR3aa: CAWSRDRGSMNTEAFF
abundance: -; v_gene: TRBV5-4; j_gene: TRBJ2-3; d_gene: -; CDR3nt: TGTGCCAGCAGCCTCGTTTCCCCCGGCAGCACAGATACGCAGTATTTT; CDR3aa: CASSLVSPGSTDTQYF
abundance: -; v_gene: TRBV9; j_gene: TRBJ1-3; d_gene: -; CDR3nt: TGTGCCAGCAGCGAAGCGGGGTACTCTGGAAACACCATATATTTT; CDR3aa: CASSEAGYSGNTIYF
abundance: -; v_gene: TRBV6-6; j_gene: TRBJ1-2; d_gene: TRBD1; CDR3nt: TGTGCCAGCAGTCGGACAGGCACCTATGGCTACACCTTC; CDR3aa: CASSRTGTYGYTF
abundance: -; v_gene: TRBV13; j_gene: TRBJ2-5; d_gene: TRBD2; CDR3nt: TGTGCCAGCAGCTCCCCGGGACTAGCGGCGCAAGAGACCCAGTACTTC; CDR3aa: CASSSPGLAAQETQYF